This T cell receptor beta chain originates from a study of blood T cell repertoires in COVID-19. Study as a whole: Some COVID-19 samples were acute and others convalescent; all came from the United States, Italy and Spain.

Per the authors' pipeline: Nucleated cell number was recorded as an estimate derived from reference gene primer amplification. Profiled with immunoSEQ multiplex PCR; TCRdb holds only in-frame clones, not every one. V, J and clone size derive from that table, while D and trimming were established from the DNA sequence. The data show just over 25,000 clones, with approximately 87% seen just once and approximately 7.6% held by the top ten. Germline lookup yields CDR1 SGHNT and CDR2 YYREEE (reference sequence). Trimming took off 0 bases at V and 2 bases at J, with 3 bases between the two ends. The CDR3 loop spans 12 amino acids.

This clonotype was obtained from a human donor in a cohort sampled during active COVID-19. This chain links TRBV5-4 with TRBJ2-7; no firm D call. The sequencing input was peripheral blood. The CDR3 protein is CASSLDTYEQYF. The CDR3 bases are TGTGCCAGCAGCTTGGACACCTACGAGCAGTACTTC.